These 7 T cell receptor beta chains were all obtained from the same sample, sequenced in a study of cytomegalovirus exposure and HLA in healthy donors. The PCR employed 60 Vbeta primers together with 13 Jbeta primers. Libraries were prepared by immunoSEQ multiplex PCR; TCRdb keeps only in-frame clonotypes and omits some of them. The table has 100,000 to 150,000 clones, 15% seen once. The specimen sequenced was PBMCs. These receptors were obtained from a young woman in good health and CMV-seronegative.

This clone was recorded a few times. The V call is TRBV28, the J call TRBJ1-3; TRBD1 agrees at 8 bases. The germline CDR1 and CDR2 sequences are MDHEN and SYDVKM. V was pared by 5 bases and J by 4 bases, with 7 bases of the junction left unmatched. This CDR3 has 15 amino acids. As DNA, the CDR3 is TGTGCCAGCAGTCCCGGACAGGGTCTAGGAAACACCATATATTTT. It translates to CASSPGQGLGNTIYF.

This clone was recorded a few times. The rearrangement links TRBV18 to TRBJ1-5; perhaps TRBD1 as D (5 bases). V was clipped by 6 bases and J by 4 bases, with 19 bases between them. Per germline, CDR1 KGHSH and CDR2 LQKENI. The CDR3 length is 16 residues. CDR3 region: CASSLNGGKGNQPQHF. The CDR3 nucleotides read TGTGCCAGCTCCCTGAATGGGGGGAAAGGTAATCAGCCCCAGCATTTT. The complete variable domain, with remaining parts taken from reference TRBV18 and TRBJ1-5, reads NAGVMQNPRHLVRRRGQEARLRCSPMKGHSHVYWYRQLPEEGLKFMVYLQKENIIDESGMPKERFSAEFPKEGPSILRIQQVVRGDSAAYFCASSLNGGKGNQPQHFGDGTRLSIL.

This clone was counted a few times. The rearrangement links TRBV5-3 to TRBJ1-5; possible D gene TRBD1, 6 bases. Being an ORF, TRBV5-3 has a function that is uncertain. The CDR3 extends over 16 amino acids. Trimming cost V 4 bases and J 2 bases, with 16 bases left between them. CDR3 sequence reads: CARSLDRIIGNQPQHF. CDR3 bases: TGTGCCAGAAGCCTAGACAGGATAATAGGCAATCAGCCCCAGCATTTT.

The chain joins TRBV5-1 to TRBJ2-1; 7 nucleotides align to TRBD2. Trimming cost V 4 bases and J 5 bases; bases outside gene matches: 9. The CDR3 has 15 residues. In germline, CDR1 is SGHRS, CDR2 YFSETQ. CDR3 bases: TGCGCCAGCAGCCCTTTGGGGGGGGTCCACAATGAGCAGTTCTTC. It encodes CASSPLGGVHNEQFF.

This clone was counted only a few times. CDR3 in DNA: TGTGCCAGCAGTGCCTACAGGGGGCGGTACGAGCAGTACTTC. Translation gives CASSAYRGRYEQYF. V gene TRBV27 combines with J gene TRBJ2-7, with 9 nucleotides matching TRBD1. The CDR3 consists of 14 residues. The junction had 6 bases not matched to a gene; V was cut back by 5 bases and J by 4 bases. The germline gives CDR1 MNHEY, CDR2 SMNVEV (reference sequence).

V and J are TRBV28 and TRBJ1-1; possibly TRBD1 for D (6 bases). CDR1 is MDHEN, CDR2 SYDVKM, per germline. This CDR3 has 15 residues. V was shortened by 10 bases and J by 1 base, with 19 bases between the two germline ends. CDR3 nucleotide sequence: TGTGCCACCCTCACAGGGTATCATGGGAACACTGAAGCTTTCTTT. Protein sequence: CATLTGYHGNTEAFF. The whole variable domain, remainder taken from reference TRBV28 and TRBJ1-1, is DVKVTQSSRYLVKRTGEKVFLECVQDMDHENMFWYRQDPGLGLRLIYFSYDVKMKEKGDIPEGYSVSREKKERFSLILESASTNQTSMYLCATLTGYHGNTEAFFGQGTRLTVV.

In its sample, this clone was seen a few times. The CDR3, as DNA: TGCGCCAGCAGCCAAGGTCCTAGCGGGAGTGGCACCGGGGAGCTGTTTTTT. It encodes CASSQGPSGSGTGELFF. The chain is built from TRBV4-1 and TRBJ2-2; 10 positions match TRBD2. The CDR3 contains 17 residues. Germline V gene lookup returns CDR1 MGHRA and CDR2 YSYEKL. The trim removed 1 base at V and 4 bases at J, leaving 6 bases unmatched.